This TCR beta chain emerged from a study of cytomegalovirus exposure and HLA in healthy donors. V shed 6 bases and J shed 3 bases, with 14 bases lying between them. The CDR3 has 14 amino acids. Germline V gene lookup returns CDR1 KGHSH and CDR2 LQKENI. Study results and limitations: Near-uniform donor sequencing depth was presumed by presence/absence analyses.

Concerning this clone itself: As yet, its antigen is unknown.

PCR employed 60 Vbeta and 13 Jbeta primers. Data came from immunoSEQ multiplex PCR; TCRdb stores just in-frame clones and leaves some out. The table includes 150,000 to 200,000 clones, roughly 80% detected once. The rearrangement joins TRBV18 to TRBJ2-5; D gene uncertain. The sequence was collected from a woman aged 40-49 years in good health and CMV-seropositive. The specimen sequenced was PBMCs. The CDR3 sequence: CASSPLDSEETQYF. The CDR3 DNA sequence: TGTGCCAGCTCTCCCTTAGATTCGGAAGAGACCCAGTACTTC.